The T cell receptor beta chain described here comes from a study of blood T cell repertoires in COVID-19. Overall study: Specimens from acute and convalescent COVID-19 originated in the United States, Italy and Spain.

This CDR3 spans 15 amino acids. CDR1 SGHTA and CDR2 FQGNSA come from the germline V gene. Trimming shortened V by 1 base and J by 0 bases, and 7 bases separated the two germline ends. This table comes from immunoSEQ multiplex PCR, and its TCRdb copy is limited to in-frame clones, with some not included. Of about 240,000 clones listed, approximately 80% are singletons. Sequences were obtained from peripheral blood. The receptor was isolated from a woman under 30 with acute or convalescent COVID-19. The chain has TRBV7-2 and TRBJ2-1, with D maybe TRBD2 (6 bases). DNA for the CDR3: TGTGCCAGCAGCTTAGTCGGGAGCTCCTACAATGAGCAGTTCTTC. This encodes CASSLVGSSYNEQFF.